This T cell receptor beta chain was found in a study of long-term antiretroviral therapy in people with HIV. Study-wide background: The 2015 recommendation for immediate ART came about a decade after the earliest samples. Study conclusions and caveats: Pre-ART clonal expansions dominated every time point's repertoire. Information on adherence to ART, viral resistance or therapy changes was unavailable.

Germline values: CDR1 SEHNR, CDR2 FQNEAQ (reference sequence). The CDR3 extends over 14 amino acids. V was cut by 5 bases and J by 6 bases, with 14 bases left in between. Comments on this clone: Antigen: not known.

The assay, immunoSEQ v3.0, was run at survey level. The data were produced by immunoSEQ multiplex PCR, yet TCRdb's version contains in-frame clones alone and is incomplete. The data contain about 31,000 clones, approximately 85% of them seen just once; the ten biggest clones take up 3.8%. This chain uses TRBV7-9 with TRBJ2-1; TRBD1 might be the D (6 bases). Here the sequenced sample was unsorted PBMCs, taken 0.8 years before starting antiretroviral therapy. The TCR originated in a man between 18 and 35 years old with HIV. The CDR3 loop reads CASSGRGAFNEQFF. In DNA, the CDR3 is TGTGCCAGCAGCGGCAGGGGAGCCTTCAATGAGCAGTTCTTC.